This T cell receptor beta chain was obtained from a study of Ad26.COV2.S vaccination and SARS-CoV-2 variants. Treatment given: around 19 received Ad26.COV2.S at low or high dose, single or two shots; about 5 received placebo; per-sample allocation not given. Sampling was done on day 63 after the first vaccine or placebo injection. The V gene lost 1 base and the J gene lost 1 base, with 4 bases spanning the gap. Germline V gene data show CDR1 as SGHNT and CDR2 as YENEEA. The CDR3 covers 13 residues. Assay: immunoSEQ multiplex PCR; the TCRdb copy retains only in-frame clones and omits some. In the table there are 300,000 to 350,000 clones, roughly 90% of which are singletons.

This sample comprised peripheral blood, obtained in a trial of Ad26.COV2.S vaccine versus placebo. V usage is TRBV11-3 and J usage is TRBJ1-1; no clear D gene. The source is a person aged 18-65 years who received the Ad26.COV2.S COVID-19 vaccine or a placebo. This CDR3 reads CASSLAGNTEAFF. CDR3 nucleotide sequence: TGTGCCAGCAGCTTAGCCGGGAACACTGAAGCTTTCTTT.